This T cell receptor (beta chain) was identified in a study of blood T cell repertoires in COVID-19. About the study: Material from acute and convalescent COVID-19 was sourced from the United States, Italy and Spain.

As processed by the authors: Nucleated cell counts were estimated from reference gene primer amplification. Sequenced by immunoSEQ multiplex PCR; TCRdb stores in-frame clones only, minus some. The V and J calls and the clone size are those of that table, but D and trimming were determined from the DNA. The sample has 25,000 to 35,000 clones; 65% to 90% are singletons. The CDR3 totals 16 residues. V dropped 0 bases and J dropped 4 bases, with 15 bases sitting between them. Germline V lookup: CDR1 ENHRY, CDR2 SYGVKD. Sequencing was carried out using peripheral blood. The receptor was isolated from a man aged 55 to 70 with active COVID-19. The V and J genes are TRBV10-3 and TRBJ2-5, with D unresolved. CDR3 DNA sequence: TGTGCCATCAGTGAGTCGACGGCGGCGGATCGAGAGACCCAGTACTTC. Translation: CAISESTAADRETQYF.